These 9 T cell receptor beta chains originate from one sample sequenced in a study of shared clonotypes between healthy human individuals. Using immunoSEQ multiplex PCR, the repertoire was profiled, and TCRdb retains in-frame clones only, with some absent. The sample contains under 750,000 clones, 55% to 80% of which appear only once. The specimen was memory CD4+ T cells sorted from blood. Noted subset: CD45RA-negative fraction. These receptors were taken from a woman between 25 and 40 years old in good health.

This chain connects TRBV5-1 to TRBJ1-4, with 9 bases that match TRBD1. Trimming took 1 base from V and 6 from J; bases not matched to a gene: 4. The length of the CDR3 is 15 residues. The germline V gene encodes CDR1 SGHRS and CDR2 YFSETQ. CDR3 residues: CASSLSGQGDEKLFF. The DNA of the CDR3 is TGCGCCAGCAGCTTGTCGGGACAGGGCGATGAAAAACTGTTTTTT.

In the case of this clone: The same CDR3 is also encoded by other DNA sequences in this sample. This sequence joins TRBV20-1 and TRBJ2-7; no clear D. The CDR3 length is 11 residues. CDR1 is DFQATT and CDR2 is SNEGSKA in the germline V gene (reference sequence). The ends were cut back, 3 bases at V and 6 bases at J, with 9 bases in the middle. The CDR3 DNA follows: TGCAGTGCTAGCCCTGTAACCGAGCAGTACTTC. This gives the protein CSASPVTEQYF.

Turning to this clone: At the DNA level, this CDR3 is encoded by other sequences in the same sample as well. V is TRBV27 and J is TRBJ2-1, with D unclear. V was pared by 6 bases and J by 6 bases, with 6 bases between. CDR3 size: 11 residues. Germline V lookup: CDR1 MNHEY, CDR2 SMNVEV (reference sequence). This chain's CDR3 is CASSFLNEQFF. In DNA form, the CDR3 reads TGTGCCAGCAGCTTCCTCAATGAGCAGTTCTTC.

This clone showed up many times. The genes are TRBV7-9 and TRBJ1-6; D is ambiguous. The CDR3 spans 12 residues. CDR1 is SEHNR, CDR2 FQNEAQ, per germline (reference sequence). V was clipped by 5 bases and J by 7 bases, with 6 bases between them. The CDR3 DNA reads as TGTGCCAGCAGCCTCCAGAATTCACCCCTCCACTTT. Protein sequence: CASSLQNSPLHF.

In the case of this clone: The junction departs from the called germline gene at one end, perhaps through a read error. The same CDR3 arises from other DNA sequences in this sample as well. The genes are TRBV2 and TRBJ2-7, with 10 bases lining up with TRBD2. The CDR3 consists of 16 residues. Germline V lookup: CDR1 SNHLY, CDR2 FYNNEI. This chain's CDR3 is CASRQGASGSIGEQYF. The DNA of the CDR3 is TGTGCCAGCAGGCAAGGGGCTAGCGGGAGTATTGGCGAGCAATACTTC.

In DNA, the CDR3 is TGTGCCAGTAGTATTGTAGCGGGAGGGAGCACAGATACGCAGTATTTT. This translates into CASSIVAGGSTDTQYF. The V call is TRBV19, the J call TRBJ2-3; TRBD2 matches 11 bases. Per germline, CDR1 LNHDA and CDR2 SQIVND (reference sequence). V gave up 3 bases and J gave up 0 bases; unmatched junction bases: 2. The CDR3 totals 16 residues.

The chain joins TRBV6-5 to TRBJ1-2; D gene uncertain. Trimming removed 6 bases at V and 5 bases at J, with 13 bases between. The CDR3 is 13 amino acids. Germline-derived CDR1 and CDR2 are MNHEY and SVGAGI. The CDR3 spells CASSPTEQYGYTF. The CDR3 bases are TGTGCCAGCAGCCCGACGGAGCAGTATGGCTACACCTTC.

This sequence joins TRBV6-5 and TRBJ1-1; no definite D call. Germline V CDR1 and CDR2: MNHEY, SVGAGI. V was shortened by 2 bases and J by 4 bases, with 11 bases between the two germline ends. The CDR3 loop spans 14 amino acids. CDR3: CASSYGFRFTEAFF. CDR3 in DNA: TGTGCCAGCAGTTACGGATTCAGGTTCACTGAAGCTTTCTTT.

J is TRBJ1-2 and V is TRBV19; D might be TRBD1 (6 bases). V was pared by 4 bases and J by 1 base, with 10 bases between. The CDR3 has 14 amino acids. Per germline, CDR1 LNHDA and CDR2 SQIVND (reference sequence). In nucleotides, the CDR3 is TGTGCCAGTAGTAAACAGGGTGGTAACTATGGCTACACCTTC. Protein product: CASSKQGGNYGYTF. The whole variable domain, filled in from reference TRBV19 and TRBJ1-2, reads DGGITQSPKYLFRKEGQNVTLSCEQNLNHDAMYWYRQDPGQGLRLIYYSQIVNDFQKGDIAEGYSVSREKKESFPLTVTSAQKNPTAFYLCASSKQGGNYGYTFGSGTRLTVV.